One sample yielded the 32 T cell receptor beta chains listed below, sequenced in a study of T cell responses to AZD1222 COVID-19 vaccine. Sequenced by immunoSEQ multiplex PCR; TCRdb stores in-frame clones only, minus some. The profile covers some 280,000 clones, with approximately 94% appearing a single time and 0.5% to 0.7% taken by the ten largest. The source was peripheral blood, collected 28 days after the second AZD1222 dose. These receptors came from an adult who received the AZD1222 COVID-19 vaccine.

The V gene is TRBV9, the J gene TRBJ1-6; D ambiguous. CDR1 is SGDLS and CDR2 is YYNGEE in the germline V gene. CDR3 size: 15 residues. The germline V and J ends were trimmed by 3 bases and 1 base, with 8 bases remaining between them. The CDR3 sequence: CASSAGPSYNSPLHF. The DNA for the CDR3 is TGTGCCAGCAGCGCCGGGCCTTCCTATAATTCACCCCTCCACTTT.

The V and J genes are TRBV19 and TRBJ2-3, with 8 bases fitting TRBD2. Germline V gene lookup returns CDR1 LNHDA and CDR2 SQIVND (reference sequence). The J segment lost 3 bases and the V segment lost 5 bases, leaving 13 bases of the junction unmatched. The CDR3 is 17 amino acids. Written as DNA, the CDR3 is TGTGCCAGTAGTCTCACCGGGACTAGGGGCTCGACAGATACGCAGTATTTT. This encodes CASSLTGTRGSTDTQYF.

The sample holds many counts of this clone. The rearrangement links TRBV7-9 to TRBJ2-1; 7 bases are a match to TRBD2. The CDR3 loop spans 16 amino acids. Germline values: CDR1 SEHNR, CDR2 FQNEAQ (reference sequence). V trimming: 4 bases; J trimming: 5 bases; junction bases outside the gene matches: 11. The chain's CDR3 is CASSSPHSGWNNEQFF. DNA of the CDR3: TGTGCCAGCAGCTCGCCGCATAGCGGGTGGAACAATGAGCAGTTCTTC.

The V and J genes are TRBV27 and TRBJ2-3; TRBD1 matches at 7 bases. The CDR3 covers 17 residues. V lost 5 bases and J lost 4; bases outside the gene matches: 15. Germline V gives CDR1 MNHEY, CDR2 SMNVEV (reference sequence). This CDR3 reads CASSPLGKGAKADTQYF. The CDR3 DNA follows: TGTGCCAGCAGTCCGCTGGGGAAGGGGGCGAAGGCAGATACGCAGTATTTT.

J is TRBJ1-5 and V is TRBV3-1 (or the pseudogene TRBV3-2), with TRBD1 as a possible D gene (5 bases). CDR1 is LGHDT and CDR2 is YNNKEL in the germline V gene (reference sequence). The CDR3 consists of 16 residues. The germline V and J ends were trimmed by 1 base and 3 bases, with 13 bases remaining between them. CDR3 region: CASSQGEGRANQPQHF. For the CDR3, the DNA is TGTGCCAGCAGCCAAGGGGAGGGCAGGGCCAATCAGCCCCAGCATTTT.

The chain combines TRBV9 with TRBJ1-5; D is unclear. There are 15 residues in the CDR3. The V gene lost 4 bases and the J gene lost 1 base, with 12 bases spanning the gap. Germline V gene lookup returns CDR1 SGDLS and CDR2 YYNGEE. The CDR3 spells CASSSNHQSNQPQHF. The CDR3 DNA sequence: TGTGCCAGCAGCTCAAACCACCAAAGCAATCAGCCCCAGCATTTT.

This sequence joins TRBV4-3 and TRBJ1-6; D is perhaps TRBD1 (6 bases). This CDR3 has 15 amino acids. V was cut by 1 base and J by 7 bases, with 11 bases left in between. Germline V gene lookup returns CDR1 LGHNA and CDR2 YSLEER. CDR3 DNA: TGCGCCAGCAGCCAAGTAGACAGGTCCAATTCACCCCTCCACTTT. Translated, it gives CASSQVDRSNSPLHF.

The chain employs TRBV7-2 and TRBJ2-7; perhaps D is TRBD1 or TRBD2 (5 bases each). The CDR3 covers 15 residues. CDR1 and CDR2 from the germline V gene are SGHTA and FQGNSA. The V and J ends lost 5 bases and 0 bases respectively, with 14 bases between them. This CDR3 is CASSPGTVSSYEQYF. CDR3 in DNA: TGTGCCAGCAGCCCCGGGACCGTGAGCTCCTACGAGCAGTACTTC.

The chain combines TRBV6-5 with TRBJ1-2; maybe TRBD1 (6 bases). The CDR3 contains 16 residues. The germline V gene has CDR1 MNHEY and CDR2 SVGAGI. V dropped 2 bases and J dropped 4 bases, with 17 bases sitting between them. The DNA for the CDR3 is TGTGCCAGCAGTTACGGGCAGGGGATAGGGACCTATGGCTACACCTTC. As protein: CASSYGQGIGTYGYTF.

In this sample, this clone turned up a few times. V gene TRBV20-1 combines with J gene TRBJ1-2; D gene ambiguous. The V gene lost 4 bases and the J gene lost 1 base, with 4 bases spanning the gap. The CDR3 runs to 11 residues. Germline loops: CDR1 DFQATT, CDR2 SNEGSKA (reference sequence). The CDR3 nucleotides read TGCAGTGCTACTAATAACTATGGCTACACCTTC. Translated, it gives CSATNNYGYTF.

V is TRBV9 and J is TRBJ1-1; D is uncertain. Germline CDR1 SGDLS, CDR2 YYNGEE. Trimming left V 0 bases short and J 4 bases short, with 7 bases between. This CDR3 has 13 residues. The CDR3 sequence is CASSVESSTEAFF. CDR3 DNA: TGTGCCAGCAGCGTAGAATCGAGCACTGAAGCTTTCTTT.

The V and J genes are TRBV19 and TRBJ1-5; D is uncertain. The germline V and J ends were trimmed by 3 bases and 5 bases, with 11 bases remaining between them. This CDR3 spans 14 amino acids. Looked up from germline, CDR1 is LNHDA and CDR2 is SQIVND (reference sequence). The CDR3 sequence: CASSIGSAYQPQHF. CDR3 coding DNA: TGTGCCAGTAGTATTGGGTCGGCATATCAGCCCCAGCATTTT.

Worth noting for this clone: One end of the junction does not line up with germline, which may come from a read error. V usage is TRBV7-9 and J usage is TRBJ1-5; 9 bases are shared with TRBD1. CDR3 length: 18 residues. Germline V gene data show CDR1 as SEHNR and CDR2 as FQNEAQ (reference sequence). This CDR3 is CASSLAGTGQGGNQPQHF. For the CDR3, the DNA is TGTGCCAGCAGCCTAGCCGGGACAGGGCAGGGAGGCAATCAGCCCCAGCATTTT.

This sequence joins TRBV5-1 and TRBJ2-7; TRBD1 aligns across 7 bases. Losses at the gene ends were 4 bases for V and 4 bases for J; bases not matched to a gene: 8. The germline CDR1 and CDR2 sequences are SGHRS and YFSETQ. The CDR3 runs to 14 residues. The CDR3 coding sequence is TGCGCCAGCAGCCCCACGGGACAGACTTACGAGCAGTACTTC. It codes for CASSPTGQTYEQYF. Full variable domain (missing parts from reference TRBV5-1 and TRBJ2-7): KAGVTQTPRYLIKTRGQQVTLSCSPISGHRSVSWYQQTPGQGLQFLFEYFSETQRNKGNFPGRFSGRQFSNSRSEMNVSTLELGDSALYLCASSPTGQTYEQYFGPGTRLTVT.

The V gene is TRBV25-1, the J gene TRBJ2-2; possible D gene TRBD1, 6 bases. V dropped 0 bases and J dropped 5 bases, with 13 bases sitting between them. The CDR3 length is 16 residues. The germline gives CDR1 MGHDK, CDR2 SYGVNS. CDR3 nucleotides: TGTGCCAGCAGTGAATATCAGACAGGTTCAACCGGGGAGCTGTTTTTT. Translating gives CASSEYQTGSTGELFF.

The chain employs TRBV15 and TRBJ1-4; D is ambiguous. The CDR3 covers 15 residues. Germline CDR1 reads LNHNV; CDR2 reads YYDKDF (reference sequence). V lost 5 bases to trimming and J lost 2 bases, with 12 bases between them. CDR3 nucleotides: TGTGCCACCAGCCGGAGGTCGGCTACTAATGAAAAACTGTTTTTT. The encoded protein is CATSRRSATNEKLFF.

The chain links TRBV20-1 to TRBJ2-7, with D uncertain. V was pared by 3 bases and J by 0 bases, with 6 bases between. The length of the CDR3 is 12 residues. Germline V gene lookup returns CDR1 DFQATT and CDR2 SNEGSKA (reference sequence). The CDR3 sequence: CSASPGSYEQYF. The CDR3 bases are TGCAGTGCTAGTCCGGGCTCCTACGAGCAGTACTTC.

V is TRBV5-5 and J is TRBJ2-2, with 7 bases lining up with TRBD2. Per the germline V gene, CDR1 is SGHKS and CDR2 is YYEKEE (reference sequence). The V and J ends lost 4 bases and 0 bases, in that order; junction bases with no gene match: 6. CDR3 length equals 16 residues. In DNA form, the CDR3 reads TGTGCCAGCAGCCCGAGGGACTATACGAACACCGGGGAGCTGTTTTTT. This encodes CASSPRDYTNTGELFF.

The rearrangement joins TRBV30 to TRBJ1-6; tentatively, D is TRBD1 (6 bases). Trimming removed 2 bases at V and 10 bases at J, with 15 bases between. There are 14 residues in the CDR3. Germline assignment: CDR1 GTSNPN and CDR2 SVGIG (reference sequence). For the CDR3, the DNA is TGTGCCTGGAGTCCACGGACAGTTCTCTCACCCCTCCACTTT. This encodes CAWSPRTVLSPLHF. The variable domain in full, completed from reference TRBV30 and TRBJ1-6, reads SQTIHQWPATLVQPVGSPLSLECTVEGTSNPNLYWYRQAAGRGLQLLFYSVGIGQISSEVPQNLSASRPQDRQFILSSKKLLLSDSGFYLCAWSPRTVLSPLHFGNGTRLTVT.

In DNA form, the CDR3 reads TGCGCCAGCAGCTCCGGGGACGGCAACTATGGCTACACCTTC. Translating it yields CASSSGDGNYGYTF. This chain connects TRBV4-1 to TRBJ1-2, with TRBD1 as a possible D gene (5 bases). V was trimmed by 5 bases and J by 2 bases, leaving 12 bases between them. This CDR3 comprises 14 residues. The germline V gene encodes CDR1 MGHRA and CDR2 YSYEKL.

This chain links TRBV5-4 with TRBJ2-3, with D possibly called TRBD1 or TRBD2 (5 bases each). V was clipped by 0 bases and J by 0 bases, with 8 bases between them. The CDR3 length is 15 residues. From germline, CDR1 is SGHNT and CDR2 YYREEE (reference sequence). In DNA form, the CDR3 reads TGTGCCAGCAGCTTGGGAGGGGCCAGCACAGATACGCAGTATTTT. Translation: CASSLGGASTDTQYF.

The chain has TRBV12-3 or TRBV12-4 and TRBJ2-7; D perhaps matches TRBD2 (6 bases). Trimming took off 6 bases at V and 7 bases at J, with 16 bases between the two ends. The CDR3 runs 13 residues. The CDR3 sequence is CASREGNKLEQYF. The CDR3 DNA follows: TGTGCCAGCAGGGAGGGGAATAAATTAGAGCAGTACTTC.

The J gene is TRBJ1-1, the V gene TRBV7-2; D possibly corresponds to TRBD1 (6 bases). The V and J ends lost 1 base and 2 bases respectively, with 11 bases between them. This CDR3 contains 15 residues. Germline CDR1 reads SGHTA; CDR2 reads FQGNSA. The CDR3 DNA reads TGTGCCAGCAGCTTAGAAGGGACACCCAACACTGAAGCTTTCTTT. Translated, it gives CASSLEGTPNTEAFF.

The chain combines TRBV5-1 with TRBJ2-5; no firm D call. The CDR3 has 12 residues. Germline V gene sequence: CDR1 SGHRS, CDR2 YFSETQ. V lost 0 bases and J 5 bases, leaving 5 bases between the germline ends. Here the CDR3 reads CASSLDAETQYF. The CDR3 nucleotides read TGCGCCAGCAGCTTGGATGCGGAGACCCAGTACTTC.

The chain uses TRBV4-2 and TRBJ1-1; D is possibly TRBD1 (5 bases). V was trimmed by 4 bases and J by 1 base, leaving 16 bases between them. CDR3 length equals 16 residues. Germline CDR1 reads LGHNA; CDR2 reads YNFKEQ. The CDR3 sequence: CASSRLKTGQNTEAFF. The CDR3 DNA reads as TGTGCCAGCAGCCGACTTAAAACAGGACAGAACACTGAAGCTTTCTTT.

This chain connects TRBV6-5 to TRBJ2-7; D remains ambiguous. CDR3 length: 14 amino acids. V dropped 6 bases and J dropped 1 base, with 13 bases sitting between them. Germline CDR1 and CDR2: MNHEY and SVGAGI. In DNA, the CDR3 is TGTGCCAGCAGGGACCAACGCGGTTCCTACGAGCAGTACTTC. Protein sequence: CASRDQRGSYEQYF.

This clone was picked up a small number of times. This chain joins TRBV5-6 and TRBJ1-2; a possible D gene is TRBD1 (6 bases). Trimming removed 1 base from V and 4 bases from J, with 20 bases in between. CDR1 SGHDT and CDR2 YYEEEE come from the germline V gene. This CDR3 is built from 17 residues. As DNA, the CDR3 is TGTGCCAGCAGCTTGCGGGCAGAGTATGGGGGCCGCTATGGCTACACCTTC. Translating it yields CASSLRAEYGGRYGYTF.

This clone has a handful of counts. The chain combines TRBV5-1 with TRBJ1-2; D might be TRBD1 (5 bases). Trimming cost V 0 bases and J 8 bases, with 14 bases left between them. CDR1 and CDR2 from the germline V gene are SGHRS and YFSETQ. The CDR3 loop spans 14 amino acids. The CDR3 here is CASSLEPGPGGYTF. CDR3 sequence (DNA): TGCGCCAGCAGCTTGGAGCCGGGACCTGGGGGCTACACCTTC. Looking up the rest from reference TRBV5-1 and TRBJ1-2 gives the full variable domain: KAGVTQTPRYLIKTRGQQVTLSCSPISGHRSVSWYQQTPGQGLQFLFEYFSETQRNKGNFPGRFSGRQFSNSRSEMNVSTLELGDSALYLCASSLEPGPGGYTFGSGTRLTVV.

V is TRBV28 and J is TRBJ1-5; no reliable D call. This CDR3 comprises 12 residues. V was pared by 9 bases and J by 9 bases, with 15 bases between. Germline V lookup: CDR1 MDHEN, CDR2 SYDVKM. CDR3 coding DNA: TGTGCCAGTAAGGGAGGAGGTTTGCCCCAGCATTTT. Its protein product is CASKGGGLPQHF. The variable domain in full, completed from reference TRBV28 and TRBJ1-5, reads DVKVTQSSRYLVKRTGEKVFLECVQDMDHENMFWYRQDPGLGLRLIYFSYDVKMKEKGDIPEGYSVSREKKERFSLILESASTNQTSMYLCASKGGGLPQHFGDGTRLSIL.

The V gene is TRBV27, the J gene TRBJ2-7; possibly TRBD1 or TRBD2 for D (5 bases each). V was clipped by 3 bases and J by 2 bases, with 17 bases between them. The CDR3 spans 16 residues. Germline V lookup: CDR1 MNHEY, CDR2 SMNVEV (reference sequence). The CDR3 DNA reads as TGTGCCAGCAGTTTCAATACGCCAAGAGGGGCCTACGAGCAGTACTTC. Its protein product is CASSFNTPRGAYEQYF.

This clone has just one count. The V call is TRBV7-2, the J call TRBJ2-2; 7 bases fit TRBD2. V lost 5 bases and J lost 6; bases outside the gene matches: 15. There are 17 residues in the CDR3. Germline CDR1 SGHTA, CDR2 FQGNSA. Written as DNA, the CDR3 is TGTGCCAGCAGCCTAACGGGGCAAATAGCGGGTGCCGGGGAGCTGTTTTTT. Translation gives CASSLTGQIAGAGELFF.

V usage is TRBV6-1 and J usage is TRBJ2-7; D remains ambiguous. The CDR3 runs 12 residues. V lost 0 bases, J lost 7 bases, and 7 bases lay in between. Germline V CDR1 and CDR2: MNHNS, SASEGT. In DNA form, the CDR3 reads TGTGCCAGCAGTGAAGCTGCGTGGGAGCAGTACTTC. Encoded protein: CASSEAAWEQYF.